This passage covers 20 T cell receptor beta chains from one sample sequenced in a study of early T cells in non-severe SARS-CoV-2 infection. Each CDR3 protein is one row after TCRdb ran MiXCR on the 5' RACE reads. The sample has about 27,000 distinct CDR3 sequences, 4.5% to 6% seen once. Material: whole blood. These receptors were obtained from an adult who was a healthcare worker with PCR-confirmed SARS-CoV-2 infection or an uninfected control (not recorded which).

This clonotype was recorded a few times. This rearrangement joins TRBV18 to TRBJ1-5; tentatively, D is TRBD1 (6 bases). V lost 2 bases, J lost 7 bases, and 12 bases lay in between. This CDR3 has 14 residues. Germline lookup yields CDR1 KGHSH and CDR2 LQKENI. CDR3 nucleotides: TGTGCCAGCTCACCAGAGGGGGTAGGACAGCCCCAGCATTTT. Residues: CASSPEGVGQPQHF. Full variable domain (outside the CDR3, taken from reference TRBV18 and TRBJ1-5): NAGVMQNPRHLVRRRGQEARLRCSPMKGHSHVYWYRQLPEEGLKFMVYLQKENIIDESGMPKERFSAEFPKEGPSILRIQQVVRGDSAAYFCASSPEGVGQPQHFGDGTRLSIL.

This clonotype has more than one count but fewer than ten. The rearrangement links TRBV13 to TRBJ2-7; possibly TRBD1 or TRBD2 for D (5 bases each). V was cut by 4 bases and J by 0 bases, with 10 bases left in between. Germline CDR1 is PRHDT and CDR2 is FYEKMQ (reference sequence). The CDR3 is 14 residues long. This CDR3 is CASSSRDVSYEQYF. CDR3 sequence (DNA): TGTGCCAGCAGCTCCCGGGACGTCTCCTACGAGCAGTACTTC.

This clonotype was observed at least ten times. This rearrangement joins TRBV10-3 to TRBJ1-4, with 8 positions matching TRBD1. CDR3 length: 16 amino acids. V was clipped by 6 bases and J by 5 bases; unmatched bases: 11. Germline V gene lookup returns CDR1 ENHRY and CDR2 SYGVKD. Written as DNA, the CDR3 is TGTGCCATCAGCCCTTCTCCGGGACAGGAGAATGAAAAACTGTTTTTT. Translation: CAISPSPGQENEKLFF.

This clonotype was found many times. The V and J genes are TRBV30 and TRBJ2-1; possibly TRBD2 for D (6 bases). Trimming shortened V by 2 bases and J by 1 base, and 12 bases separated the two germline ends. This CDR3 comprises 15 residues. CDR1 is GTSNPN, CDR2 SVGIG, per germline (reference sequence). CDR3: CAWSPGLPSYNEQFF. The CDR3 DNA sequence: TGTGCCTGGAGTCCGGGACTGCCGTCCTACAATGAGCAGTTCTTC.

V is TRBV5-8 and J is TRBJ2-7, with TRBD1 identical over 9 bases. The junction had 10 bases not matched to a gene; V was cut back by 4 bases and J by 2 bases. This CDR3 has 16 residues. Germline V CDR1 and CDR2: SGHTS, YDEGEE. CDR3 in DNA: TGTGCCAGCAGCGCGCTCCGGGACAGGGACGCCTACGAGCAGTACTTC. Amino acid sequence: CASSALRDRDAYEQYF.

This clonotype was seen at least ten times. The CDR3 region is CASSEGGRSWAFF. The CDR3, as DNA: TGTGCCAGCAGTGAAGGCGGGAGATCTTGGGCTTTCTTT. V and J are TRBV2 and TRBJ1-1; D remains unclear. CDR3 length: 13 residues. Germline lookup yields CDR1 SNHLY and CDR2 FYNNEI. V dropped 1 base and J dropped 11 bases, with 14 bases sitting between them.

The rearrangement uses TRBV11-2 and TRBJ1-1, with 7 bases matching TRBD1. J was trimmed by 0 bases and V by 3 bases; bases with no gene match: 7. The CDR3 covers 16 residues. CDR1 is SGHAT, CDR2 FQNNGV, per germline. CDR3 sequence reads: CASSLGQQTMNTEAFF. The DNA of the CDR3 is TGTGCCAGCAGCTTGGGACAGCAGACCATGAACACTGAAGCTTTCTTT.

In nucleotides, the CDR3 is TGTGCCAGCAGCCGCCCTGGGGCCAACGTCCTGACTTTC. Its translation is CASSRPGANVLTF. This sequence joins TRBV7-2 and TRBJ2-6; D ambiguous. CDR1 and CDR2 from the germline V gene are SGHTA and FQGNSA. The CDR3 has 13 residues. Trimming left V 5 bases short and J 2 bases short, with 4 bases between.

This clonotype was seen at least ten times. The chain links TRBV6-2 or TRBV6-3 to TRBJ1-1; D is unresolved. Germline V gene lookup returns CDR1 MNHEY and CDR2 SVGEGT. V gave up 0 bases and J gave up 5 bases, with 13 bases separating them. CDR3 length: 15 amino acids. The CDR3 DNA follows: TGTGCCAGCAGTTACTCGACCGAGGCTAGGACTGAAGCTTTCTTT. Translating it yields CASSYSTEARTEAFF.

The sample holds many counts of this clonotype. This chain connects TRBV19 to TRBJ1-1; 7 nucleotides align to TRBD1. There are 15 residues in the CDR3. Looked up from germline, CDR1 is LNHDA and CDR2 is SQIVND (reference sequence). With 4 bases clipped from V and 4 bases from J, the junction kept 9 bases outside the gene matches. CDR3 nucleotides: TGTGCCAGTAGTACAAGACAGGGCTGGGGCACTGAAGCTTTCTTT. It specifies CASSTRQGWGTEAFF.

The chain couples TRBV12-3 or TRBV12-4 to TRBJ2-7; 15 bases fit TRBD2. Germline trimming cut 4 bases from V and 4 bases from J; bases unmatched to any gene: 11. The CDR3 spans 18 residues. The CDR3 coding sequence is TGTGCCAGCAGTTCACGGACTAGCGGGGGGGCCTACAGGTACGAGCAGTACTTC. Translated, it gives CASSSRTSGGAYRYEQYF.

The genes are TRBV12-3 or TRBV12-4 and TRBJ1-1, with 8 bases identical to TRBD1. V was clipped by 6 bases and J by 1 base; unmatched bases: 4. CDR3 length equals 14 residues. The CDR3 here is CASRGTGRNTEAFF. The DNA for the CDR3 is TGTGCCAGCAGGGGGACAGGACGGAACACTGAAGCTTTCTTT.

This clonotype occurred a few times. The CDR3 reads CASSLQTGGTEAFF. In DNA, the CDR3 is TGCGCCAGCAGCTTGCAGACAGGGGGCACTGAAGCTTTCTTT. The chain has TRBV5-1 and TRBJ1-1; the match to TRBD1 covers 9 bases. V shed 1 base, J shed 4 bases, and the junction held 2 bases outside the gene matches. The CDR3 totals 14 residues. Germline assignment: CDR1 SGHRS and CDR2 YFSETQ.

This clonotype is medium-sized by share. This sequence joins TRBV7-2 and TRBJ1-4, with a tentative D call TRBD1 (5 bases). This CDR3 has 16 amino acids. Looked up from germline, CDR1 is SGHTA and CDR2 is FQGNSA. Trimming left V 3 bases short and J 8 bases short, with 19 bases between. The CDR3 nucleotides are TGTGCCAGCAGCTTGAGGGGTGAGGGACGAGGAGAAAAACTGTTTTTT. Amino acids: CASSLRGEGRGEKLFF.

This clonotype has at least ten counts. This chain uses TRBV7-9 with TRBJ1-3; the D gene is possibly TRBD1 (5 bases). The CDR3 length is 14 residues. The germline V gene has CDR1 SEHNR and CDR2 FQNEAQ (reference sequence). Trimming took off 2 bases at V and 4 bases at J, with 9 bases between the two ends. CDR3: CASSLQGVGNTIYF. Here the CDR3 DNA reads TGTGCCAGCAGCTTACAGGGAGTCGGAAACACCATATATTTT.

Only a few counts were recorded for this clonotype. The rearrangement joins TRBV10-3 to TRBJ2-3; D gene unclear. The CDR3 is 15 amino acids. Trimming pared 1 base from V and 5 bases from J, leaving 13 bases between. CDR1 ENHRY and CDR2 SYGVKD come from the germline V gene. Written as DNA, the CDR3 is TGTGCCATCAGTGAGTTGGGCCGCTCCGGAGATACGCAGTATTTT. This sequence encodes CAISELGRSGDTQYF.

Ten or more counts support this clonotype. The CDR3 DNA sequence: TGTGCCAGCAGTTTTGGCGGGGCGAACACCGGGGAGCTGTTTTTT. This sequence encodes CASSFGGANTGELFF. The chain has TRBV12-3 or TRBV12-4 and TRBJ2-2; tentatively, D is TRBD2 (6 bases). This CDR3 spans 15 amino acids. The germline V and J ends were trimmed by 3 bases and 0 bases, with 8 bases remaining between them.

This clonotype has ten or more counts. The CDR3 sequence: CASSFQGGGNIQYF. The DNA of the CDR3 is TGTGCCAGCAGTTTTCAGGGGGGTGGAAACATTCAGTACTTC. The chain combines TRBV27 with TRBJ2-4; maybe TRBD1 (7 bases). The germline CDR1 and CDR2 sequences are MNHEY and SMNVEV (reference sequence). The CDR3 totals 14 residues. Trimming took off 3 bases at V and 6 bases at J, with 12 bases between the two ends.

The chain carries TRBV7-2 and TRBJ2-3; D is perhaps TRBD2 (6 bases). This CDR3 is built from 13 residues. Germline values: CDR1 SGHTA, CDR2 FQGNSA. V lost 5 bases and J lost 4, with 10 bases in between. The CDR3 DNA follows: TGTGCCAGCAGCGCCAGACTAGCAGATACGCAGTATTTT. Its translation: CASSARLADTQYF.

This clonotype occurred many times. The chain uses TRBV27 and TRBJ1-2; weak D call: TRBD1 (5 bases). The CDR3 sequence is 16 residues long. Trimming cost V 0 bases and J 5 bases, with 16 bases left between them. Germline-derived CDR1 and CDR2 are MNHEY and SMNVEV (reference sequence). For the CDR3, the DNA is TGTGCCAGCAGTTTATCTGGAATGACGGGGCGATATGGCTACACCTTC. It yields the protein CASSLSGMTGRYGYTF.